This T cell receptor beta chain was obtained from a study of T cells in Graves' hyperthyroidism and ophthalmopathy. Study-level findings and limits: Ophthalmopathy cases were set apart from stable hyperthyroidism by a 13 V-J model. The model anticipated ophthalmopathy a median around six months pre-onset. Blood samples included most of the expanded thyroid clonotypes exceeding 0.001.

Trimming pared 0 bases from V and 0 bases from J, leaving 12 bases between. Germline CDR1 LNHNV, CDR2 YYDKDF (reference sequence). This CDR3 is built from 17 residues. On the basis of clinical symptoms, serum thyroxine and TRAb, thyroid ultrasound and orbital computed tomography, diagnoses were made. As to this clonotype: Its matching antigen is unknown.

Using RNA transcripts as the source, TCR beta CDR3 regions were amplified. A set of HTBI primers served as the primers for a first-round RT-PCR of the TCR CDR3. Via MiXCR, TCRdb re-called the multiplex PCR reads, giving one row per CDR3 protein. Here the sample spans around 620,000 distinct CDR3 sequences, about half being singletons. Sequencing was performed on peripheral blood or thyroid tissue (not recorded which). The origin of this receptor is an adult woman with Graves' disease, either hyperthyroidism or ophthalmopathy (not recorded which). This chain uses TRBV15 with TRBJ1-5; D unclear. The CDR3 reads CATSRDEVGNSNQPQHF. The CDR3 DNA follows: TGTGCCACCAGCAGAGATGAGGTTGGCAATAGCAATCAGCCCCAGCATTTT. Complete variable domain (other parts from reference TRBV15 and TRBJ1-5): DAMVIQNPRYQVTQFGKPVTLSCSQTLNHNVMYWYQQKSSQAPKLLFHYYDKDFNNEADTPDNFQSRRPNTSFCFLDIRSPGLGDTAMYLCATSRDEVGNSNQPQHFGDGTRLSIL.